This TCR beta chain came from a study of blood T cell repertoires in COVID-19. Measured with immunoSEQ multiplex PCR; TCRdb has only the in-frame clones, and not every one. The data show fewer than 120,000 clones, approximately 85% seen once. V lost 7 bases and J lost 5; bases outside the gene matches: 15. This CDR3 comprises 17 residues. Germline values: CDR1 MNHEY, CDR2 SMNVEV (reference sequence). The rearrangement joins TRBV27 to TRBJ2-5; 11 nucleotides agree with TRBD2. Specimen: peripheral blood. The TCR originated in a woman aged 60-70 years with acute or convalescent COVID-19. DNA for the CDR3: TGTGCCAGCACCTCCCTGTCTAGCGGGGGGTTTTCGGAGACCCAGTACTTC. Its protein product is CASTSLSSGGFSETQYF.